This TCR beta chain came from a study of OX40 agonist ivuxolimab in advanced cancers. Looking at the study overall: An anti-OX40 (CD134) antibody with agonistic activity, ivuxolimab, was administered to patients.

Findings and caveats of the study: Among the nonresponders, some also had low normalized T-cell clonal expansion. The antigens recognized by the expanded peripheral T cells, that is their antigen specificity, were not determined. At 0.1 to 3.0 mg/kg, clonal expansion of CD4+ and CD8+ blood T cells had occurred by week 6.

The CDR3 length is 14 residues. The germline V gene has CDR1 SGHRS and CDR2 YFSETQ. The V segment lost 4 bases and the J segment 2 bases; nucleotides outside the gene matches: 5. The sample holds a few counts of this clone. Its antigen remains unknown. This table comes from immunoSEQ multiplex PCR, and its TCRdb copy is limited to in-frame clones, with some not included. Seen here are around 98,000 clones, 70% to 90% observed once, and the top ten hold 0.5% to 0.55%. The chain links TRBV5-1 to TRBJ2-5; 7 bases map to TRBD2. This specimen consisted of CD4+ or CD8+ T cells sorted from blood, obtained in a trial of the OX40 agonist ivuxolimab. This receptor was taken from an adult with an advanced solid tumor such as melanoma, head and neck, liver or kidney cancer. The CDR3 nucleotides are TGCGCCAGCAGCCGCGGGAGTGGACAAGAGACCCAGTACTTC. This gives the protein CASSRGSGQETQYF.